Following are 31 T cell receptor beta chains from one sample sequenced in a study of neurological immune-mediated disorders. Sample time point: longitudinal time-point 3. MiXCR was run by TCRdb on the 5' RACE reads, yielding one entry per CDR3 protein. This table holds roughly 45,000 distinct CDR3 sequences, 13% found once. Sequenced material: PBMCs. These receptors came from a young man in good health.

There are many counts of this clonotype. The rearrangement uses TRBV5-1 and TRBJ2-1; 10 nucleotides agree with TRBD2. Germline-derived CDR1 and CDR2 are SGHRS and YFSETQ. The CDR3 sequence is 16 residues long. After removal of 6 bases from V and 7 bases from J, the junction contained 13 bases not matched to a gene. The CDR3 sequence is CASTLTLAGVGNEQFF. The CDR3 region has the DNA TGCGCCAGCACCCTCACTCTAGCGGGAGTAGGAAATGAGCAGTTCTTC.

In this sample, this clonotype turned up many times. The chain recombines TRBV4-2 with TRBJ2-7; 10 bases match TRBD1. J was trimmed by 2 bases and V by 5 bases; bases with no gene match: 6. Germline V CDR1 and CDR2: LGHNA, YNFKEQ. The length of the CDR3 is 15 residues. Here the CDR3 reads CASSFSGTGAYEQYF. CDR3 in DNA: TGTGCCAGCAGCTTTTCCGGGACAGGGGCCTACGAGCAGTACTTC.

The V and J genes are TRBV7-2 and TRBJ1-2, with TRBD1 matching 7 bases. This CDR3 comprises 12 residues. The ends lost 5 bases at V and 13 bases at J; junction bases unmatched: 10. From germline, CDR1 is SGHTA and CDR2 FQGNSA. CDR3 amino acids: CASSQDRVWTTF. CDR3 DNA sequence: TGTGCCAGCAGCCAAGACAGGGTTTGGACCACCTTC.

Only a few counts were recorded for this clonotype. J is TRBJ2-3 and V is TRBV14; D remains ambiguous. The CDR3 totals 14 residues. The germline V gene has CDR1 SGHDN and CDR2 FVKESK. V lost 3 bases, J lost 6 bases, and 13 bases lay in between. The CDR3 spells CASSQERGVDTQYF. CDR3 bases: TGTGCCAGCAGCCAGGAACGAGGCGTCGATACGCAGTATTTT.

This clonotype was seen many times. The chain links TRBV5-1 to TRBJ2-1, with a possible D match to TRBD2 (6 bases). The V gene's germline CDR1 is SGHRS and CDR2 YFSETQ. The CDR3 covers 15 residues. V lost 1 base and J lost 2, with 10 bases in between. CDR3 in amino acids: CASSLLAVTYNEQFF. Here the CDR3 DNA reads TGCGCCAGCAGCTTGTTAGCGGTCACCTACAATGAGCAGTTCTTC.

This clonotype has at least ten counts. V and J are TRBV9 and TRBJ2-7; D gene ambiguous. Trimming took 10 bases from V and 7 from J, leaving 9 bases between them. The germline CDR1 and CDR2 sequences are SGDLS and YYNGEE. This CDR3 has 9 amino acids. This CDR3 reads CAELREQYF. CDR3 coding DNA: TGTGCCGAACTAAGGGAGCAGTACTTC.

This clonotype was recorded many times. The chain uses TRBV7-9 and TRBJ2-1, with 11 bases lining up with TRBD2. The length of the CDR3 is 19 residues. Germline CDR1 reads SEHNR; CDR2 reads FQNEAQ (reference sequence). V was clipped by 3 bases and J by 3 bases; unmatched bases: 13. CDR3 amino acids: CASSFPGARLAGGYNEQFF. As DNA, the CDR3 is TGTGCCAGCAGCTTCCCCGGAGCCCGGCTAGCGGGAGGCTACAATGAGCAGTTCTTC.

This clonotype was found many times. The chain links TRBV2 to TRBJ2-3, with D uncertain. Deletions cut 2 bases from V and 3 bases from J, with 3 bases between. CDR1 SNHLY and CDR2 FYNNEI come from the germline V gene. The CDR3 sequence is 12 residues long. CDR3 sequence: CASSESTDTQYF. In DNA, the CDR3 is TGTGCCAGCAGTGAATCAACAGATACGCAGTATTTT.

This clonotype was counted many times. The J gene is TRBJ2-7, the V gene TRBV20-1; D ambiguous. V lost 5 bases, J lost 2 bases, and 16 bases lay in between. CDR3 length equals 14 residues. Germline loops: CDR1 DFQATT, CDR2 SNEGSKA (reference sequence). CDR3 sequence (DNA): TGCAGTGCTGCAATTGGGGTATTCCCCTACGAGCAGTACTTC. As protein: CSAAIGVFPYEQYF.

This clonotype was seen a few times. The rearrangement joins TRBV4-1 to TRBJ2-7; 7 bases fit TRBD2. The CDR3 has 15 amino acids. The junction had 6 bases not matched to a gene; V was cut back by 0 bases and J by 4 bases. CDR1 is MGHRA, CDR2 YSYEKL, per germline. The CDR3 protein is CASSQDGGSGYEQYF. The DNA of the CDR3 is TGCGCCAGCAGCCAAGATGGCGGGAGTGGATACGAGCAGTACTTC.

This clonotype was detected ten times or more. The rearrangement links TRBV29-1 to TRBJ2-2; 10 nucleotides match TRBD1. The V gene end was trimmed by 6 bases and the J gene end by 4 bases; junction bases not matched to a gene: 8. Germline CDR1 is SQVTM and CDR2 is ANQGSEA. The CDR3 is 15 amino acids. The CDR3 DNA is TGCAGCGTCAATGGGGACAGGGGTGCCACCGGGGAGCTGTTTTTT. Translated, it gives CSVNGDRGATGELFF.

The chain combines TRBV5-1 with TRBJ1-3, with 7 bases matching TRBD1. This CDR3 comprises 15 residues. Germline V lookup: CDR1 SGHRS, CDR2 YFSETQ. Unmatched junction bases numbered 7, after V lost 4 bases and J lost 3 bases. CDR3 DNA sequence: TGCGCCAGCAGCCCCCAGGGGGTCAATGGAAACACCATATATTTT. Amino acid sequence: CASSPQGVNGNTIYF.

In this sample, this clonotype turned up many times. The rearrangement links TRBV20-1 to TRBJ2-1; TRBD2 matches at 10 bases. J was trimmed by 6 bases and V by 6 bases; bases with no gene match: 14. Germline CDR1 is DFQATT and CDR2 is SNEGSKA (reference sequence). The CDR3 is made up of 16 amino acids. The CDR3 coding sequence is TGCAGTGCGAGCCGGGACACTAGCGGGACTGCCAATGAGCAGTTCTTC. Translation gives CSASRDTSGTANEQFF.

This clonotype has at least ten counts. V usage is TRBV7-6 and J usage is TRBJ2-7; no clear D gene. Trimming cost V 4 bases and J 5 bases, with 6 bases left between them. Germline V gene sequence: CDR1 SGHVS, CDR2 FNYEAQ. CDR3 size: 11 residues. CDR3 loop: CASSSNHEQYF. CDR3 bases: TGTGCCAGCAGCTCTAACCACGAGCAGTACTTC.

This clonotype was detected ten times or more. This chain joins TRBV5-1 and TRBJ1-2; TRBD1 is a possible D gene (5 bases). The CDR3 has 13 residues. Germline V gene data show CDR1 as SGHRS and CDR2 as YFSETQ. V was trimmed by 0 bases and J by 4 bases, leaving 7 bases between them. CDR3 loop: CASSLGQFYGYTF. The CDR3 nucleotides read TGCGCCAGCAGCTTGGGACAGTTCTATGGCTACACCTTC.

This clonotype showed up many times. CDR3 region: CASSQSVAEAFF. Here the CDR3 DNA reads TGTGCCAGCAGCCAATCCGTGGCTGAAGCTTTCTTT. The chain recombines TRBV3-1 with TRBJ1-1; D call uncertain. V was pared by 2 bases and J by 6 bases, with 7 bases between. CDR1 and CDR2 from the germline V gene are LGHDT and YNNKEL (reference sequence). This CDR3 has 12 residues.

Many counts were recorded for this clonotype. The chain uses TRBV4-1 and TRBJ2-1, with 9 nucleotides matching TRBD2. The J segment lost 0 bases and the V segment lost 4 bases, leaving 10 bases of the junction unmatched. This CDR3 is 18 amino acids long. Germline CDR1 and CDR2: MGHRA and YSYEKL. CDR3 DNA: TGCGCCAGCAGCCTAAGGGGACTAGCAGCTTCCTCCTACAATGAGCAGTTCTTC. It encodes CASSLRGLAASSYNEQFF.

The chain links TRBV10-3 to TRBJ2-7; TRBD1 might be the D (6 bases). The V gene's germline CDR1 is ENHRY and CDR2 SYGVKD. V was clipped by 4 bases and J by 0 bases, with 22 bases between them. This CDR3 region has 18 residues. The CDR3 sequence: CAISGSDRFRSLSYEQYF. The CDR3 DNA is TGTGCCATCAGTGGTTCGGACAGATTCCGGAGCCTCTCCTACGAGCAGTACTTC.

This clonotype was detected ten times or more. The chain has TRBV29-1 and TRBJ1-5; 9 nucleotides agree with TRBD1. With V trimmed by 7 bases and J by 6 bases, 10 bases remained unmatched. This CDR3 has 14 amino acids. CDR1 and CDR2 from the germline V gene are SQVTM and ANQGSEA. The CDR3 nucleotides are TGCAGCGCCGTAACCGGGACAGGGAGTCAGCCCCAGCATTTT. It codes for CSAVTGTGSQPQHF. The entire variable domain, with the rest obtained from reference TRBV29-1 and TRBJ1-5, is as follows: SAVISQKPSRDICQRGTSLTIQCQVDSQVTMMFWYRQQPGQSLTLIATANQGSEATYESGFVIDKFPISRPNLTFSTLTVSNMSPEDSSIYLCSAVTGTGSQPQHFGDGTRLSIL.

This clonotype has a count of ten or more. The V and J genes are TRBV20-1 and TRBJ2-7; 9 bases map to TRBD1. V lost 6 bases and J lost 2; bases outside the gene matches: 8. Germline CDR1 is DFQATT and CDR2 is SNEGSKA (reference sequence). The CDR3 consists of 14 residues. The CDR3 here is CSALDRDRAYEQYF. The CDR3, as DNA: TGCAGTGCCCTGGACCGGGACAGGGCCTACGAGCAGTACTTC.

This clonotype was picked up many times. This chain joins TRBV7-2 and TRBJ1-1; weak D call: TRBD1 (6 bases). The V end lost 3 bases, the J end lost 1 base, and 9 bases lay between the germline ends. The CDR3 consists of 14 residues. Per the germline V gene, CDR1 is SGHTA and CDR2 is FQGNSA. The CDR3 reads CASSFVRGNTEAFF. Written as DNA, the CDR3 is TGTGCCAGCAGCTTCGTCAGGGGGAACACTGAAGCTTTCTTT.

V is TRBV7-8 and J is TRBJ2-2; maybe TRBD2 (5 bases). V lost 4 bases and J lost 0, with 12 bases in between. This CDR3 region has 16 residues. CDR1 and CDR2 from the germline V gene are SGHVS and FQNEAQ. The CDR3 region has the DNA TGTGCCAGCAGCTGGGCAGGACTCGCGAACACCGGGGAGCTGTTTTTT. Protein product: CASSWAGLANTGELFF.

This clonotype appeared many times. This sequence joins TRBV30 and TRBJ1-5; D not resolved. Deletions cut 0 bases from V and 1 base from J, with 4 bases between. This CDR3 is 13 amino acids long. Germline CDR1 is GTSNPN and CDR2 is SVGIG (reference sequence). The CDR3 region is CAWSVDSNQPQHF. In DNA form, the CDR3 reads TGTGCCTGGAGTGTTGACAGCAATCAGCCCCAGCATTTT.

The J gene is TRBJ2-1, the V gene TRBV10-3; D might be TRBD1 (6 bases). Germline CDR1 reads ENHRY; CDR2 reads SYGVKD. The CDR3 length is 12 residues. Trimming took 6 bases from V and 8 from J, leaving 11 bases between them. In DNA form, the CDR3 reads TGTGCCATCAGAGCACAGGGCTATGAGCAGTTCTTC. Translated, it gives CAIRAQGYEQFF.

Ten or more counts support this clonotype. The V gene is TRBV20-1, the J gene TRBJ1-1, with 7 nucleotides matching TRBD1. The CDR3 totals 13 residues. Trimming removed 3 bases from V and 0 bases from J; junction bases left unmatched: 1. The germline CDR1 and CDR2 sequences are DFQATT and SNEGSKA (reference sequence). Here the CDR3 reads CSARDRMNTEAFF. CDR3 DNA sequence: TGCAGTGCTAGGGACAGGATGAACACTGAAGCTTTCTTT.

This chain connects TRBV7-2 to TRBJ2-5, with 12 bases that match TRBD2. V was clipped by 5 bases and J by 4 bases; unmatched bases: 5. The CDR3 extends over 15 amino acids. CDR1 is SGHTA, CDR2 FQGNSA, per germline. This CDR3 is CASSPSGGAGETQYF. The DNA for the CDR3 is TGTGCCAGCAGCCCTAGCGGGGGGGCCGGAGAGACCCAGTACTTC.

There are many counts of this clonotype. The chain joins TRBV20-1 to TRBJ1-2, with D perhaps TRBD1 (6 bases). V shed 6 bases and J shed 3 bases, with 23 bases lying between them. The CDR3 covers 16 residues. Germline assignment: CDR1 DFQATT and CDR2 SNEGSKA (reference sequence). CDR3 in amino acids: CSAAQLTGSRDYGYTF. The CDR3 region has the DNA TGCAGTGCCGCGCAGCTCACAGGGTCTCGGGACTATGGCTACACCTTC.

This clonotype was recorded many times. The gene calls are TRBV5-1 and TRBJ2-7; TRBD1 aligns across 7 bases. Germline lookup yields CDR1 SGHRS and CDR2 YFSETQ. The trim removed 2 bases at V and 3 bases at J, leaving 5 bases unmatched. This CDR3 contains 14 residues. The CDR3 region is CASSFNRGFYEQYF. As DNA, the CDR3 is TGCGCCAGCAGCTTCAACAGGGGATTCTACGAGCAGTACTTC.

This clonotype was observed at least ten times. The rearrangement links TRBV20-1 to TRBJ2-7, with 11 bases fitting TRBD2. After removal of 6 bases from V and 5 bases from J, the junction contained 6 bases not matched to a gene. CDR1 and CDR2 from the germline V gene are DFQATT and SNEGSKA (reference sequence). CDR3 length: 13 residues. CDR3 loop: CSAGTSGRDEQYF. The CDR3 DNA follows: TGCAGTGCCGGGACTAGCGGTCGGGACGAGCAGTACTTC.

Concerning this clonotype: This sequence may be a read error, since a much larger clone differs from it by one base. The J gene is TRBJ1-1, the V gene TRBV18, with unresolved D. Trimming pared 6 bases from V and 1 base from J, leaving 15 bases between. The CDR3 totals 15 residues. Germline V CDR1 and CDR2: KGHSH, LQKENI. This chain's CDR3 is CASSCLRERNTEAFF. For the CDR3, the DNA is TGTGCCAGCTCCTGCTTACGGGAGCGGAACACTGAAGCTTTCTTT.

At least ten counts were recorded for this clonotype. CDR3 sequence reads: CSALHRGPKDTQYF. CDR3 DNA sequence: TGCAGTGCCCTACACAGGGGGCCGAAGGATACGCAGTATTTT. The chain combines TRBV20-1 with TRBJ2-3; 9 bases match TRBD1. Germline lookup yields CDR1 DFQATT and CDR2 SNEGSKA (reference sequence). V shed 6 bases, J shed 6 bases, and the junction held 10 bases outside the gene matches. This CDR3 has 14 amino acids.